What follows are 21 T cell receptor beta chains derived from one specimen sequenced in a study of cytomegalovirus exposure and HLA in healthy donors. Primers for the PCR totalled 60 Vbeta and 13 Jbeta. The method was immunoSEQ multiplex PCR; TCRdb's version includes in-frame clones alone and lacks a portion of them. The sample has about 150,000 clones; approximately 80% are singletons. The sequenced sample was PBMCs. These receptors were collected from a middle-aged woman in good health and CMV-seronegative.

The chain has TRBV5-5 and TRBJ1-5, with 8 bases fitting TRBD1. Germline trimming cut 6 bases from V and 0 bases from J; bases unmatched to any gene: 5. The CDR3 totals 15 residues. CDR1 is SGHKS, CDR2 YYEKEE, per germline (reference sequence). CDR3 DNA sequence: TGTGCCAGCACCCCGACAGGGGATAGCAATCAGCCCCAGCATTTT. Translating gives CASTPTGDSNQPQHF.

V gene TRBV11-2 combines with J gene TRBJ2-1; 13 nucleotides agree with TRBD2. CDR3 length equals 17 residues. Germline trimming cut 5 bases from V and 3 bases from J; bases unmatched to any gene: 7. Germline loops: CDR1 SGHAT, CDR2 FQNNGV. The CDR3 DNA reads TGTGCCAGCAGCCCGGGACTAGCGGGACCCATCTACAATGAGCAGTTCTTC. Protein: CASSPGLAGPIYNEQFF.

This clone was recorded once. The CDR3 region is CASSFARGDEQYF. CDR3 nucleotides: TGTGCCAGCAGCTTCGCCAGGGGAGACGAGCAGTACTTC. V gene TRBV7-6 combines with J gene TRBJ2-7; TRBD1 is a possible D gene (6 bases). This CDR3 contains 13 residues. CDR1 and CDR2 from the germline V gene are SGHVS and FNYEAQ. Between the trimmed V and J ends, which lost 3 bases and 5 bases, there was a span of 11 bases.

The chain couples TRBV2 to TRBJ2-5, with 9 bases aligning to TRBD2. CDR1 is SNHLY and CDR2 is FYNNEI in the germline V gene. V dropped 10 bases and J dropped 1; count of bases not matched to a gene: 4. CDR3 size: 13 residues. This CDR3 reads CAIQREVQETQYF. In DNA form, the CDR3 reads TGTGCCATCCAGCGGGAGGTCCAAGAGACCCAGTACTTC.

J is TRBJ2-1 and V is TRBV6-4; a weak D match, TRBD2 (6 bases). The CDR3 covers 15 residues. Germline CDR1 and CDR2: MRHNA and SNTAGT. V was pared by 4 bases and J by 0 bases, with 10 bases between. The CDR3 DNA is TGTGCCAGCAGTGCTAGCGTTAGCTCCTACAATGAGCAGTTCTTC. This gives the protein CASSASVSSYNEQFF.

The chain links TRBV6-1 to TRBJ2-7; 7 bases line up with TRBD1. The CDR3 covers 15 residues. The ends lost 0 bases at V and 1 base at J; junction bases unmatched: 3. CDR1 MNHNS and CDR2 SASEGT come from the germline V gene. The CDR3 region is CASSEAGTESYEQYF. CDR3 in DNA: TGTGCCAGCAGTGAAGCAGGGACAGAGTCCTACGAGCAGTACTTC.

The count of this clone is one. The genes are TRBV7-6 and TRBJ2-7, with 11 bases that match TRBD2. Germline CDR1 reads SGHVS; CDR2 reads FNYEAQ. The CDR3 runs to 18 residues. After removal of 1 base from V and 6 bases from J, the junction contained 14 bases not matched to a gene. The CDR3 spells CASSLVGSGGAFGSEQYF. CDR3 DNA: TGTGCCAGCAGCTTAGTTGGTAGCGGGGGGGCCTTCGGGTCCGAGCAGTACTTC.

The rearrangement uses TRBV9 and TRBJ2-1; D is ambiguous. The CDR3 covers 12 residues. Germline V gives CDR1 SGDLS, CDR2 YYNGEE. V was clipped by 0 bases and J by 6 bases, with 4 bases between them. CDR3 in DNA: TGTGCCAGCAGCGTAGCGGGCAATGAGCAGTTCTTC. Translating gives CASSVAGNEQFF.

J is TRBJ2-5 and V is TRBV5-1; 8 positions agree with TRBD2. Germline V gene sequence: CDR1 SGHRS, CDR2 YFSETQ. J was trimmed by 5 bases and V by 4 bases; bases with no gene match: 10. This CDR3 region has 15 residues. CDR3 in amino acids: CASSPGGLGAETQYF. The CDR3, as DNA: TGCGCCAGCAGCCCGGGAGGGTTAGGGGCTGAGACCCAGTACTTC.

This chain joins TRBV28 and TRBJ1-1; perhaps TRBD1 as D (6 bases). The germline CDR1 and CDR2 sequences are MDHEN and SYDVKM. CDR3 size: 10 residues. This CDR3 is CQGIGTEAFF. The CDR3, as DNA: TGTCAGGGGATCGGCACTGAAGCTTTCTTT.

V and J are TRBV2 and TRBJ2-1; D is perhaps TRBD2 (6 bases). This CDR3 has 15 residues. V dropped 4 bases and J dropped 4 bases, with 14 bases sitting between them. Germline V CDR1 and CDR2: SNHLY, FYNNEI. In DNA, the CDR3 is TGTGCCAGCAGTGGGCGGCTAGCGCCGTACAATGAGCAGTTCTTC. Translation: CASSGRLAPYNEQFF.

This clone was counted between two and nine times. The rearrangement joins TRBV28 to TRBJ1-2; 7 bases map to TRBD1. The CDR3 runs to 13 residues. Per germline, CDR1 MDHEN and CDR2 SYDVKM. Trimming removed 4 bases from V and 4 bases from J; junction bases left unmatched: 3. The CDR3 sequence is CASSSTGLYGYTF. CDR3 sequence (DNA): TGTGCCAGCAGTTCGACAGGGCTCTATGGCTACACCTTC.

The genes are TRBV10-3 and TRBJ2-2, with 8 bases fitting TRBD2. Germline CDR1 ENHRY, CDR2 SYGVKD. Germline trimming cut 7 bases from V and 2 bases from J; bases unmatched to any gene: 9. CDR3 size: 16 residues. DNA of the CDR3: TGTGCCATCACCAAACTAGCGGACCCCAACACCGGGGAGCTGTTTTTT. It yields the protein CAITKLADPNTGELFF.

The gene calls are TRBV4-1 and TRBJ2-7, with a weak D call TRBD2 (6 bases). The CDR3 contains 15 residues. Germline V gene data show CDR1 as MGHRA and CDR2 as YSYEKL. Trimming removed 1 base at V and 3 bases at J, with 13 bases between. The CDR3 protein is CASSQAGRGFYEQYF. As DNA, the CDR3 is TGCGCCAGCAGCCAAGCGGGGCGGGGTTTCTACGAGCAGTACTTC.

The rearrangement links TRBV28 to TRBJ1-2; D gene unclear. Looked up from germline, CDR1 is MDHEN and CDR2 is SYDVKM. With 6 bases removed from V and 0 bases from J, the gap between germline ends came to 20 bases. The CDR3 length is 17 residues. The CDR3, as DNA: TGTGCCAGCAGCCGGGTGGAAGGAGGGATCGCTAACTATGGCTACACCTTC. Protein: CASSRVEGGIANYGYTF.

The rearrangement links TRBV10-1 to TRBJ2-6; D is undetermined. Germline loops: CDR1 WNHNN, CDR2 SYGVQD (reference sequence). V was pared by 3 bases and J by 3 bases, with 6 bases between. The length of the CDR3 is 14 residues. The CDR3 protein is CASSDFLGANVLTF. CDR3 sequence (DNA): TGCGCCAGCAGTGACTTTCTTGGGGCCAACGTCCTGACTTTC.

The V gene is TRBV7-2, the J gene TRBJ2-4; TRBD2 matches 7 bases. The CDR3 covers 16 residues. Germline lookup yields CDR1 SGHTA and CDR2 FQGNSA. The V gene end was trimmed by 2 bases and the J gene end by 0 bases; junction bases not matched to a gene: 4. This CDR3 is CASSLSSGLAKNIQYF. CDR3 DNA: TGTGCCAGCAGCTTATCTAGCGGATTAGCCAAAAACATTCAGTACTTC. The full variable domain, its missing parts supplied by reference TRBV7-2 and TRBJ2-4, is GAGVSQSPSNKVTEKGKDVELRCDPISGHTALYWYRQSLGQGLEFLIYFQGNSAPDKSGLPSDRFSAERTGGSVSTLTIQRTQQEDSAVYLCASSLSSGLAKNIQYFGAGTRLSVL.

V is TRBV5-1 and J is TRBJ2-2; D remains unclear. This CDR3 has 13 amino acids. Germline CDR1 is SGHRS and CDR2 is YFSETQ. Trimming removed 4 bases at V and 8 bases at J, with 12 bases between. CDR3 loop: CASSGVDQGELFF. CDR3 nucleotides: TGCGCCAGCAGCGGAGTAGACCAGGGGGAGCTGTTTTTT.

The gene calls are TRBV7-9 and TRBJ2-1; 7 nucleotides align to TRBD1. V shed 4 bases, J shed 9 bases, and the junction held 12 bases outside the gene matches. Germline loops: CDR1 SEHNR, CDR2 FQNEAQ (reference sequence). This CDR3 region has 15 residues. The CDR3 here is CASSSGYRQGTEQFF. DNA of the CDR3: TGTGCCAGCAGCTCAGGGTACAGACAGGGAACTGAGCAGTTCTTC.

V gene TRBV5-1 combines with J gene TRBJ2-2, with 12 nucleotides matching TRBD2. Germline V gives CDR1 SGHRS, CDR2 YFSETQ. V lost 1 base, J lost 4 bases, and 2 bases stayed unmatched. This CDR3 is 16 amino acids long. The CDR3 region is CASSLRLAGVTGELFF. CDR3 in DNA: TGCGCCAGCAGCTTGCGACTAGCGGGGGTCACCGGGGAGCTGTTTTTT.

This clone has more than one count but fewer than ten. The V gene is TRBV11-2, the J gene TRBJ2-7, with 11 bases that match TRBD2. The germline V gene has CDR1 SGHAT and CDR2 FQNNGV. J was trimmed by 2 bases and V by 4 bases; bases with no gene match: 1. The CDR3 contains 14 residues. The CDR3 nucleotides are TGTGCCAGCAGCTCTAGCGGGGGGCCCTACGAGCAGTACTTC. This translates into CASSSSGGPYEQYF.